A selection of T cell receptor beta chains follows, all from one sample in a study of cytomegalovirus exposure and HLA in healthy donors. TCRdb keeps only in-frame clones here, not all; method: immunoSEQ multiplex PCR. The repertoire holds about 160,000 clones, with around 77% as singletons. Sequencing used PBMCs. The receptors were sampled from a man aged 55 to 70 in good health and CMV-seronegative. CDR3s include the opening cysteine and the closing phenylalanine or tryptophan. The D gene is left open where the match is weak. The size entry is marked missing in some rows and otherwise reads once, few, many or a size class.

J,V,size,D,DNA,CDR3
TRBJ2-3,TRBV7-2,-,-,TGTGCCAGCAGCTTAGGGGGAGCCGGCACAGATACGCAGTATTTT,CASSLGGAGTDTQYF
TRBJ1-1,TRBV6-5,-,-,TGTGCCAGCAGGCCTCCTCCGACAGGTGGGAGAGCTTTCTTT,CASRPPPTGGRAFF
TRBJ1-6,TRBV6-1,-,TRBD1,TGTGCCAGCAGTACCGGACAGGGCTCACATTCACCCCTCCACTTT,CASSTGQGSHSPLHF
TRBJ1-1,TRBV5-8,-,-,TGTGCCAGCAGCCCTTGGGGAGGACAATCAAGCACTGAAGCTTTCTTT,CASSPWGGQSSTEAFF
TRBJ1-5,TRBV2,-,TRBD1,TGTGCCAGTGAAGGGACAGGGGGCGTTCAGCCCCAGCATTTT,CASEGTGGVQPQHF
TRBJ2-2,TRBV1,-,-,TGCACCAGCAGCCACAGAGAGGGGGGACTAGAAAACACCGGGGAGCTGTTTTTT,CTSSHREGGLENTGELFF
TRBJ1-2,TRBV28,few,TRBD1,TGTGCCAGCAGGAAGCAGGGGGATGGCTACACCTTC,CASRKQGDGYTF
TRBJ1-2,TRBV5-4,-,TRBD1,TGTGCCAGCAGCTTGTTAGCCCCGGGACAGGGGGGCTACACCTTC,CASSLLAPGQGGYTF
TRBJ1-2,TRBV7-9,-,TRBD1,TGTGCCAGCAGCTTAGCGTATGGACAGGGATTTGATGGCTACACCTTC,CASSLAYGQGFDGYTF
TRBJ2-6,TRBV4-1,-,-,TGCGCCAGCAGCCAAGTAACAGCTGGGGCCAACGTCCTGACTTTC,CASSQVTAGANVLTF
TRBJ2-7,TRBV7-2,-,-,TGTGCCAGCAGTGTTGACTTAAGGCTCACCTACGAGCAGTACTTC,CASSVDLRLTYEQYF
TRBJ2-7,TRBV28,-,-,TGTGCCAGCAGTTTATCCCTCTACGAGCAGTACTTC,CASSLSLYEQYF
TRBJ1-3,TRBV7-2,-,-,TGTGCCAGCAGCTCCGAAAGGGCTACAAGGGGAGGAAACACCATATATTTT,CASSSERATRGGNTIYF
TRBJ2-7,TRBV29-1,-,TRBD2,TGCAGCGTTGTAATTGGGTCTAGCGGGGGGTACTACGAGCAGTACTTC,CSVVIGSSGGYYEQYF
TRBJ1-5,TRBV2,-,TRBD1,TGTGCCAGCAGTGCCGGGACAGGGTTTAAACAGCCCCAGCATTTT,CASSAGTGFKQPQHF
TRBJ1-5,TRBV5-5,-,TRBD1,TGTGCCAGCAGCTTGGTACAGGGGGGACAGCCCCAGCATTTT,CASSLVQGGQPQHF
TRBJ1-1,TRBV6-5,few,-,TGTGCCAGCAGTGAAGGGGTCTGGGTTGGAGCTTTCTTT,CASSEGVWVGAFF
TRBJ1-4,TRBV28,-,TRBD1,TGTGCCAGCAGTTTGGTCAGGGGGAATGAAAAACTGTTTTTT,CASSLVRGNEKLFF
TRBJ2-7,TRBV28,-,TRBD1,TGTGCCAGCAGTTTAAGCTGGGCAGGGGGTCGTGAGCAGTACTTC,CASSLSWAGGREQYF
TRBJ2-3,TRBV5-1,-,TRBD1,TGCGCCAGCAGCTTGGCGGGACAGGGGAGCACAGATACGCAGTATTTT,CASSLAGQGSTDTQYF
TRBJ1-2,TRBV12-1,-,-,TGTGCCAGCAGCTCCTTCCGGGGTGTGGGTGGCTACACCTTC,CASSSFRGVGGYTF
TRBJ2-2,TRBV9,-,-,TGTGCCAGCAGCGAGAGGGTATCCCCGAACACCGGGGAGCTGTTTTTT,CASSERVSPNTGELFF
TRBJ2-7,TRBV9,-,TRBD2,TGTGCCAGCAGCGTAGGTTCGGGACTAGTGGTCGAGCAGTACTTC,CASSVGSGLVVEQYF
TRBJ2-7,TRBV6-6,few,-,TGTGCCAGCAGTTACGGCGTAGGTGGGGCCTCCGAGCAGTACTTC,CASSYGVGGASEQYF
TRBJ2-1,TRBV4-2,few,TRBD1,TGTGCCAGCAGCCCCGAGTACAGGGGTAGGGATGAGCAGTTCTTC,CASSPEYRGRDEQFF
TRBJ1-5,TRBV19,-,-,TGTGCCAGTAGTATAGGGCCGGGACTGCATTTT,CASSIGPGLHF
TRBJ2-7,TRBV18,-,-,TGTGCCAGCTCACCACCTGGAGCAGAGCGTGGCGAGCAGTACTTC,CASSPPGAERGEQYF
TRBJ2-2,TRBV7-8,once,TRBD1,TGTGCCAGCAGCTTACTAGGACAGGGGGCGAACACCGGGGAGCTGTTTTTT,CASSLLGQGANTGELFF
TRBJ2-3,TRBV14,-,-,TGTGCCAGCAGCGATCGCGGGGATACGCAGTATTTT,CASSDRGDTQYF
TRBJ2-3,TRBV5-1,-,TRBD2,TGCGCCAGCCGACTAGCGGGGGTGCGGGTAGATACGCAGTATTTT,CASRLAGVRVDTQYF
TRBJ2-7,TRBV7-2,-,TRBD2,TGTGCCAGCAGCTTACCCCTAGCGGGGACTTCCGAGCAGTACTTC,CASSLPLAGTSEQYF
TRBJ2-4,TRBV11-2,-,TRBD1,TGTGCCAGCAGCTTAGATCTATGGACAGGGAAAAACATTCAGTACTTC,CASSLDLWTGKNIQYF
TRBJ2-5,TRBV27,-,TRBD2,TGTGCCAGCAGTTTAAGGCCGTCGGCGGGGGGGCGTTGGGAGACCCAGTACTTC,CASSLRPSAGGRWETQYF
TRBJ1-5,TRBV27,once,-,TGTGCCAGCAGTGTAAAATACAGAGATAGCAATCAGCCCCAGCATTTT,CASSVKYRDSNQPQHF
TRBJ2-2,TRBV7-8,once,TRBD1,TGTGCCAGCAGCCCACGGACAGGGCGGGCCGGGGAGCTGTTTTTT,CASSPRTGRAGELFF
TRBJ2-3,TRBV7-2,few,TRBD1,TGTGCCAGCAGCTTCACCGGGACAGGGGCAGATACGCAGTATTTT,CASSFTGTGADTQYF
TRBJ2-3,TRBV9,-,TRBD1,TGTGCCAGCCGACAGGGGGATACGCAGTATTTT,CASRQGDTQYF
TRBJ2-7,TRBV6-5,-,TRBD1,TGTGCCAGCAGTGGTAACAGGGGATTCCCCGAGCAGTACTTC,CASSGNRGFPEQYF
TRBJ1-5,TRBV30,-,-,TGTGCCTGGGATGGCGGTCTCGGAGTTGGTCAGCCCCAGCATTTT,CAWDGGLGVGQPQHF
TRBJ2-6,TRBV9,once,TRBD2,TGTGCCAGCAGCCCAACAGCGGGACGACCAGGAGGGGCCAACGTCCTGACTTTC,CASSPTAGRPGGANVLTF
TRBJ1-5,TRBV19,-,-,TGTGCCAGTAGGACGATACGACAGTATACTGATCAGCCCCAGCATTTT,CASRTIRQYTDQPQHF
TRBJ1-6,TRBV6-1,-,-,TGTGCCAGCATGTACAGTAATTCACCCCTCCACTTT,CASMYSNSPLHF
TRBJ1-1,TRBV7-9,-,TRBD1,TGTGCCAGCAGCTGGGACAGGGACACTGAAGCTTTCTTT,CASSWDRDTEAFF
TRBJ2-5,TRBV28,-,-,TGTGCCAGCAGTTTGAACGGAGAGACCCAGTACTTC,CASSLNGETQYF
TRBJ2-1,TRBV5-1,-,TRBD2,TGCGCCAGCAGTTTGGAGGGTGCGGGAGGAGGGCGAAACAATGAGCAGTTCTTC,CASSLEGAGGGRNNEQFF
TRBJ2-7,TRBV28,-,-,TGTGCCAGCAGTACGGTAGCCTACGAGCAGTACTTC,CASSTVAYEQYF
TRBJ2-7,TRBV4-3,-,TRBD1,TGCGCCAGCAGCCGGGACAGGGGGCTCTACGAGCAGTACTTC,CASSRDRGLYEQYF